This T cell receptor beta chain comes out of a study of cytomegalovirus exposure and HLA in healthy donors. Primers for the PCR totalled 60 Vbeta and 13 Jbeta. How the authors handled the data: An analysis performed later counted 72 million or so unique TCR beta chains (roughly 11 million of them shared). Produced via immunoSEQ multiplex PCR; TCRdb's table is partial and in-frame only. V and J calls plus clone size are reproduced from that table; the DNA served to infer D and trimming. The top ten clones hold approximately 0.7% of a sample with under 200,000 clones, 65% to 80% of them seen once. CDR3 length: 15 amino acids. Between the trimmed V and J ends, which lost 6 bases and 5 bases, there was a span of 20 bases. CDR1 is ENHRY, CDR2 SYGVKD, per germline. Points on this clone: Its specificity is not known.

Study findings and constraints: The likely explanation for a cluster of highly shared sequence variants was sequencing artifact. For cytomegalovirus status, the classifier reportedly gave diagnoses with high specificity and sensitivity. Fewer N-insertions than the roughly 670-donor mean were reportedly shown by an Asian-associated ancestry cluster in a later analysis.

This TCR was recovered from a woman aged 35 to 49 in good health and CMV-seronegative. Sample: PBMCs. The V gene is TRBV10-3, the J gene TRBJ2-7, with a possible D match to TRBD2 (5 bases). CDR3 protein: CAISYSSAASNEQYF. CDR3 sequence (DNA): TGTGCCATCAGCTACAGTTCAGCGGCTAGCAACGAGCAGTACTTC.